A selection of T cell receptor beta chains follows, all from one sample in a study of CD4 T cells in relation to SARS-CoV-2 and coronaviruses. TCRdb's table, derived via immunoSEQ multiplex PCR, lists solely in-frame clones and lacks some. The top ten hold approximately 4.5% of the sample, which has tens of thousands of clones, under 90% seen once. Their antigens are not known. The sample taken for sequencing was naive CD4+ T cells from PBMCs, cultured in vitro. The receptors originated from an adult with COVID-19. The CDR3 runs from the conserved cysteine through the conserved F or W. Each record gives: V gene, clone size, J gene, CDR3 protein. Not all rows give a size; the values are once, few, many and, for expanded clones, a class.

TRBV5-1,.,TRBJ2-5,CASSFWLQETQYF
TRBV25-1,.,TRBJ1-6,CASSRGMAVSSPLHF
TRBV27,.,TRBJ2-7,CASSSRTDYEQYF
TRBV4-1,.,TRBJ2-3,CASSQGGQSTDTQYF
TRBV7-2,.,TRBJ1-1,CASSFHGQGGTEAFF
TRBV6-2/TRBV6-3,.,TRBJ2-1,CASSYSTRTSNEQFF
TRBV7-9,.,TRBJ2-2,CASSLSGTRPGELFF
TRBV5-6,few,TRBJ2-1,CASSLASSRDEQFF
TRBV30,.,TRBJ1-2,CAWRRGAVGYGYTF
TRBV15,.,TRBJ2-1,CATSSGGGNEQFF
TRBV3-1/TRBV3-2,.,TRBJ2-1,CASSQRIGLAGATRLYNEQFF
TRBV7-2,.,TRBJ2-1,CASRRSGTSGKDEQFF
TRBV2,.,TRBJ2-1,CASRAIRQGVGYNEQFF
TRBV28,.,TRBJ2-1,CASSSPPTGTGPYNEQFF
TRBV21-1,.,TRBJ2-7,CASSRPPQLSYEQYF
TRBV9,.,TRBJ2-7,CASSVGAGSYEQYF
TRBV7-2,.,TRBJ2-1,CASSPTSGSYEQFF
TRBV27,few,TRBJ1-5,CASSFIGTANQPQHF
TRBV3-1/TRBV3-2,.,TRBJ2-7,CASSSGVAGDNEQYF
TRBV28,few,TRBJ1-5,CASSEGLYSNQPQHF
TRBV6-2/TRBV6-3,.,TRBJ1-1,CASSFEGSYTEAFF
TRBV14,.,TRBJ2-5,CASSLRAALRGTQYF
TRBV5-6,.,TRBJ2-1,CASSFLTSGSFDEQFF
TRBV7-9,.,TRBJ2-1,CASRTRDRRNEQFF
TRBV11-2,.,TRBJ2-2,CASSPSDRERFGTGELFF